This T cell receptor (beta chain) was sequenced during a study of CD8+ T cells in alopecia areata. Collection of lesional scalp punch biopsies and peripheral blood was performed in alopecia areata patients. The researchers isolated CD4+ and CD8+ T cells from PBMCs by sorting. The CDR3 has 12 residues. Germline-derived CDR1 and CDR2 are SGHKS and YYEKEE (reference sequence). V lost 5 bases and J lost 11, with 15 bases in between. Sequencing used cDNA as its template, made by extracting RNA and reverse transcribing it. Clones were sequenced by immunoSEQ multiplex PCR, and TCRdb holds only the in-frame ones, with some missing. The sample holds 120,000 or so clones; around 50% are singletons and the top ten take about 11%. By sample fraction, this clone is medium-sized.

The gene calls are TRBV5-5 and TRBJ2-3; perhaps TRBD2 as D (6 bases). Sequenced input: NKG2D-low CD8+ T cells sorted from blood. This receptor was identified in a human donor with alopecia areata. In DNA form, the CDR3 reads TGTGCCAGCAGTTGGTCGGGGGAGGAGCAGTATTTT. It translates to CASSWSGEEQYF.